Presented here are 11 T cell receptor beta chains from one specimen sequenced in a study of blood T cell repertoires in COVID-19. The method was immunoSEQ multiplex PCR; TCRdb's version includes in-frame clones alone and lacks a portion of them. The sample records hundreds of thousands of clones, around 88% being singletons. Sequences were obtained from peripheral blood. The origin of the receptors is a woman in her twenties or thirties who had recovered from COVID-19.

This sequence joins TRBV7-2 and TRBJ2-2; 8 nucleotides align to TRBD2. The CDR3 sequence is 17 residues long. Germline CDR1 is SGHTA and CDR2 is FQGNSA. The J segment lost 0 bases and the V segment lost 5 bases, leaving 8 bases of the junction unmatched. CDR3 protein: CASSMTSVIANTGELFF. The CDR3 coding sequence is TGTGCCAGCAGCATGACTAGCGTAATCGCGAACACCGGGGAGCTGTTTTTT.

The rearrangement joins TRBV3-1 (or the pseudogene TRBV3-2) to TRBJ2-3; D is perhaps TRBD2 (7 bases). CDR3 length: 17 residues. The germline V and J ends were trimmed by 0 bases and 3 bases, with 16 bases remaining between them. CDR1 LGHDT and CDR2 YNNKEL come from the germline V gene (reference sequence). CDR3 sequence (DNA): TGTGCCAGCAGCCAAGAAGGGCAGGGGAGGGGGACAGATACGCAGTATTTT. Its translation is CASSQEGQGRGTDTQYF.

The chain is built from TRBV11-2 and TRBJ2-5; no definite D call. V was clipped by 1 base and J by 0 bases, with 9 bases between them. The CDR3 has 15 residues. The germline gives CDR1 SGHAT, CDR2 FQNNGV. CDR3 sequence reads: CASSLVGTDQETQYF. As DNA, the CDR3 is TGTGCCAGCAGCTTAGTTGGTACAGACCAAGAGACCCAGTACTTC.

This chain links TRBV29-1 with TRBJ2-5; possibly TRBD1 for D (5 bases). The CDR3 has 15 amino acids. V lost 1 base and J lost 5, with 17 bases in between. The germline CDR1 and CDR2 sequences are SQVTM and ANQGSEA. The CDR3 sequence is CSVEVRQWKAETQYF. The CDR3 DNA sequence: TGCAGCGTTGAAGTCCGACAGTGGAAGGCGGAGACCCAGTACTTC.

CDR3 loop: CASSYGQAEAFF. In nucleotides, the CDR3 is TGTGCCAGCAGTTACGGACAGGCCGAAGCTTTCTTT. The chain is built from TRBV6-6 and TRBJ1-1, with 7 bases matching TRBD1. After removal of 2 bases from V and 8 bases from J, the junction contained 2 bases not matched to a gene. The germline CDR1 and CDR2 sequences are MNHNY and SVGAGI (reference sequence). The CDR3 sequence is 12 residues long.

J is TRBJ1-2 and V is TRBV6-5; 9 bases agree with TRBD1. With V trimmed by 4 bases and J by 7 bases, 4 bases remained unmatched. This CDR3 comprises 13 residues. Germline V lookup: CDR1 MNHEY, CDR2 SVGAGI. The CDR3 DNA sequence: TGTGCCAGCAGTTGGGGGACAGGGATTGGCTACACCTTC. It is translated as CASSWGTGIGYTF.

The chain is built from TRBV4-1 and TRBJ2-7; 7 bases are shared with TRBD2. Trimming at V came to 4 bases and at J to 1 base, leaving 13 bases not matched to a gene. There are 17 residues in the CDR3. In germline, CDR1 is MGHRA, CDR2 YSYEKL. This chain's CDR3 is CASSLVPLARGSYEQYF. The CDR3 DNA reads TGCGCCAGCAGCCTAGTACCCTTAGCGCGGGGGTCCTACGAGCAGTACTTC.

This chain connects TRBV10-1 to TRBJ2-1; D is perhaps TRBD2 (6 bases). Trimming cost V 3 bases and J 9 bases, with 12 bases left between them. Germline-derived CDR1 and CDR2 are WNHNN and SYGVQD (reference sequence). CDR3 length: 13 residues. The chain's CDR3 is CASSDRLDSEQFF. CDR3 nucleotides: TGCGCCAGCAGTGATAGACTAGACAGTGAGCAGTTCTTC.

The V call is TRBV15, the J call TRBJ2-1, with a possible D match to TRBD2 (7 bases). The CDR3 spans 15 residues. Per the germline V gene, CDR1 is LNHNV and CDR2 is YYDKDF (reference sequence). Trimming took 1 base from V and 8 from J, leaving 15 bases between them. CDR3 sequence: CATSRVAGEGDEQFF. The CDR3 region has the DNA TGTGCCACCAGCAGAGTGGCAGGGGAGGGTGATGAGCAGTTCTTC.

The chain employs TRBV9 and TRBJ2-3; 8 bases are a match to TRBD2. Germline values: CDR1 SGDLS, CDR2 YYNGEE. The CDR3 is made up of 16 amino acids. Germline trimming cut 4 bases from V and 2 bases from J; bases unmatched to any gene: 9. The CDR3 DNA is TGTGCCAGCAGCTCGAAAACTAGCGGATACACAGATACGCAGTATTTT. Amino acids: CASSSKTSGYTDTQYF.

Comment on this clone: Other DNA sequences from this sample encode an identical CDR3 as well. The V call is TRBV12-3 or TRBV12-4, the J call TRBJ2-5, with D perhaps matching TRBD2 (6 bases). The CDR3 has 13 amino acids. The ends were cut back, 3 bases at V and 5 bases at J, with 10 bases in the middle. CDR3 sequence: CASSFGGWETQYF. The CDR3 DNA sequence: TGTGCCAGCAGTTTTGGGGGGTGGGAGACCCAGTACTTC.